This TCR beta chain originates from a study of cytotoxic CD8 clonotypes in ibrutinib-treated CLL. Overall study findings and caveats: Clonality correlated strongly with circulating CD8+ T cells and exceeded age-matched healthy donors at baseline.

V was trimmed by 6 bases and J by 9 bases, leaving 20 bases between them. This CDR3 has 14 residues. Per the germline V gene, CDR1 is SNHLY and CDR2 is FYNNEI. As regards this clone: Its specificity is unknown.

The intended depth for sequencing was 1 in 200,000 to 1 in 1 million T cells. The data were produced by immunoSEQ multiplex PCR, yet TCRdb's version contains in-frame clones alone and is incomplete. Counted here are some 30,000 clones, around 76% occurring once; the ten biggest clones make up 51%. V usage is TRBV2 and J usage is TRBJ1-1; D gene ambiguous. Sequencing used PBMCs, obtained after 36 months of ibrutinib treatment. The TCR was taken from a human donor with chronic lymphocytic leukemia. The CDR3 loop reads CASSRDIGSPKAFF. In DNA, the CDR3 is TGTGCCAGCAGCCGCGACATCGGCTCTCCTAAAGCTTTCTTT.